This TCR beta chain came from a study of blood T cell repertoires in COVID-19. Study information: Samples taken during acute and convalescent COVID-19 were collected in the United States, Italy and Spain. T cells, B-cell-depleted T cells, or PBMCs provided the cDNA or gDNA that served as material.

In the original workflow: Scientists estimated how many nucleated cells there were by amplifying reference gene primers. Profiled with immunoSEQ multiplex PCR; TCRdb holds only in-frame clones, not every one. The DNA was the basis for D and trimming; V, J and clone size are from that table. The data contain 100,000 to 150,000 clones, approximately 87% of them singletons. Germline CDR1 is MNHEY and CDR2 is SVGAGI. CDR3 length: 15 amino acids. J was trimmed by 9 bases and V by 5 bases; bases with no gene match: 11. The sequence came from a man aged 55 to 70 with acute or convalescent COVID-19. Sequencing used peripheral blood. This chain uses TRBV6-5 with TRBJ2-7; 12 bases are a match to TRBD1. CDR3 sequence: CASSPGTGGFPVQYF. The CDR3 coding sequence is TGTGCCAGCAGTCCTGGGACAGGGGGCTTTCCCGTGCAGTACTTC.